These T cell receptor beta chains were read from a single sample in a study of blood T cell repertoires in COVID-19. Sequencing used immunoSEQ multiplex PCR; TCRdb keeps in-frame clones, though not all of them. The sample yields under 200,000 clones, about four fifths seen once. Sequencing input: peripheral blood. The receptors were sampled from a middle-aged man who had recovered from COVID-19. Both conserved end residues are part of each CDR3. A D gene is named only where the DNA matches it firmly. Clone size is stated in some rows and not others, as once, few, many or a class when expanded.

size	V	J	D	DNA	CDR3
-	TRBV28	TRBJ2-7	-	TGTGCCAGCAGTTTTGTAGGATCTAGGGGCTACGAGCAGTACTTC	CASSFVGSRGYEQYF
-	TRBV5-6	TRBJ2-7	TRBD1	TGTGCCAGCAGCTTGGGACAGGGTTATATATCCTACGAGCAGTACTTC	CASSLGQGYISYEQYF
-	TRBV19	TRBJ2-7	TRBD1	TGTGCCAGTAGTTCCTTGGCGGGACAGGGGTCCTACGAGCAGTACTTC	CASSSLAGQGSYEQYF
-	TRBV7-9	TRBJ2-7	-	TGTGCCAGCAGCTTGATTAGCGGCTACGAGCAGTACTTC	CASSLISGYEQYF
-	TRBV30	TRBJ1-5	-	TGTGCCTGGAGTGTACCGGGGATGAGTCAGCCCCAGCATTTT	CAWSVPGMSQPQHF
-	TRBV12-3/TRBV12-4	TRBJ1-4	TRBD1	TGTGCCAGCAGTTTAGCTGGACAGGGACTGTTTTTT	CASSLAGQGLFF
few	TRBV10-2	TRBJ2-2	-	TGCGCCAGCAGCCCCCGGACACTGAACACCGGGGAGCTGTTTTTT	CASSPRTLNTGELFF
few	TRBV24-1	TRBJ2-2	-	TGTGCCACCAGTGATAACACAGGTCTGAACACCGGGGAGCTGTTTTTT	CATSDNTGLNTGELFF
-	TRBV9	TRBJ2-7	TRBD2	TGTGCCAGCAGCTCCCAATCTAGCGGGGTTACCTACGAGCAGTACTTC	CASSSQSSGVTYEQYF
-	TRBV7-2	TRBJ1-1	-	TGTGCCAGCAGCTTCCCTTTTTTACCAGTTGGTCTTGTGAACACTGAAGCTTTCTTT	CASSFPFLPVGLVNTEAFF
-	TRBV24-1	TRBJ2-5	-	TGTGCCACCAGTGACCCGACAGAGTCGGAGACCCAGTACTTC	CATSDPTESETQYF
-	TRBV4-2	TRBJ2-7	-	TGTGCCAGCAGCCAAGATTATCCAGGAACCTACGAGCAGTACTTC	CASSQDYPGTYEQYF
-	TRBV29-1	TRBJ1-1	-	TGCAGCGTTCTCCGACAGGCCTTGGGCACTGAAGCTTTCTTT	CSVLRQALGTEAFF
-	TRBV7-2	TRBJ2-3	TRBD1	TGTGCCAGCAGCTTAGTCGGGACAGGGGGCGGAGATACGCAGTATTTT	CASSLVGTGGGDTQYF
-	TRBV19	TRBJ2-7	TRBD1	TGTGCCAGTGGGGACAGGGACTACGAGCAGTACTTC	CASGDRDYEQYF
-	TRBV5-4	TRBJ2-2	-	TGTGCCAGCAGCGGGAGCCAGATGAACACCGGGGAGCTGTTTTTT	CASSGSQMNTGELFF
-	TRBV29-1	TRBJ1-1	-	TGCAGCGTTGTTGGGAGGCGGACTGAAGCTTTCTTT	CSVVGRRTEAFF
-	TRBV30	TRBJ2-1	-	TGTGCCTGGAGTTCCCCTGGCAAGCAGTTCTTC	CAWSSPGKQFF
few	TRBV30	TRBJ2-1	TRBD1	TGTGCCTGGAACAGGGGGTACAATGAGCAGTTCTTC	CAWNRGYNEQFF
-	TRBV5-1	TRBJ2-7	TRBD2	TGCGCCAGCAGCTACCAGGGGACTAGCGGATACGAGCAGTACTTC	CASSYQGTSGYEQYF
-	TRBV14	TRBJ1-1	-	TGTGCCAGCAGCCAAGTGTGGGGGGATGAAGCTTTCTTT	CASSQVWGDEAFF
-	TRBV5-4	TRBJ2-7	-	TGTGCCAGCAGCTTGGACCCCAGGGTTTCGGGCTACGAGCAGTACTTC	CASSLDPRVSGYEQYF
-	TRBV28	TRBJ1-2	TRBD1	TGTGCCAGCATGGGACAGGGGGGTGGCTACACCTTC	CASMGQGGGYTF
-	TRBV27	TRBJ2-3	-	TGTGCCAGCAGTTTGCTAGACCGGGGTGGGGATACGCAGTATTTT	CASSLLDRGGDTQYF
-	TRBV28	TRBJ1-2	-	TGTGCCAGCAAAGCACCCCAGGGCTATGGCTACACCTTC	CASKAPQGYGYTF
-	TRBV10-3	TRBJ1-5	-	TGTGCCACACAGGGTTCTGCCAATCAGCCCCAGCATTTT	CATQGSANQPQHF
-	TRBV19	TRBJ2-7	TRBD1	TGTGCCAGTGGAAAGGGACAGGATGCGTTTTACGAGCAGTACTTC	CASGKGQDAFYEQYF
-	TRBV10-3	TRBJ2-7	TRBD2	TGTGCCATCAGTGAGCCTCCAGCGGGAGACGAGCAGTACTTC	CAISEPPAGDEQYF
-	TRBV28	TRBJ2-7	TRBD2	TGTGCCAGCAGTTCCTCACTCTCGCGGGGGTACGAGCAGTACTTC	CASSSSLSRGYEQYF
-	TRBV30	TRBJ1-4	-	TGTGCCTGGAGTCCCCGACGGGGAGGTGGTGAAAAACTGTTTTTT	CAWSPRRGGGEKLFF
-	TRBV7-8	TRBJ1-5	-	TGTGCCAGCAGCCCACCTAGAAGCAATCAGCCCCAGCATTTT	CASSPPRSNQPQHF
-	TRBV4-3	TRBJ2-5	-	TGCGCCAGCAGCCAAGATGGTGGGGCTACAGGAAGAGAGACCCAGTACTTC	CASSQDGGATGRETQYF
-	TRBV28	TRBJ2-7	-	TGTGCCAGCAGTTTCGGCAGGGCCCCATCCCAGCAGTACTTC	CASSFGRAPSQQYF
-	TRBV2	TRBJ2-7	-	TGTGCCAGCAGCTTCGCAGGGAGGTGGCAGTACTTC	CASSFAGRWQYF
once	TRBV7-8	TRBJ2-1	-	TGTGCCAGCAGCTTAGGGGGACAATACAATGAGCAGTTCTTC	CASSLGGQYNEQFF
many	TRBV7-3	TRBJ2-1	-	TGTGCCAGCAGCCCGTGGAGGGGGGGCGAGCAGTTCTTC	CASSPWRGGEQFF
-	TRBV6-2/TRBV6-3	TRBJ2-1	-	TGTGCCAGCAGTTACGGGGGGGGCCGTTGGAATGAGCAGTTCTTC	CASSYGGGRWNEQFF
-	TRBV27	TRBJ2-1	-	TGTGCCAGCAGTGGCCCTACAGAGTCCTCCTACAATGAGCAGTTCTTC	CASSGPTESSYNEQFF
-	TRBV15	TRBJ1-4	TRBD1	TGTGCCACCAGCAGTACAGGGGTTGGTGAAAAACTGTTTTTT	CATSSTGVGEKLFF
few	TRBV7-9	TRBJ2-1	-	TGTGCCAGCAGCTTATTATTCGGTGGTTACAATGAGCAGTTCTTC	CASSLLFGGYNEQFF
-	TRBV6-2/TRBV6-3	TRBJ2-2	TRBD2	TGTGCCAGCAGTTACCCCTGGCCTAGCGGGGGTGGCTTGACCGGGGAGCTGTTTTTT	CASSYPWPSGGGLTGELFF
-	TRBV6-1	TRBJ2-1	-	TGTGCCAGCAGTGAAGTACTGAGCTCCTACAATGAGCAGTTCTTC	CASSEVLSSYNEQFF
-	TRBV10-2	TRBJ1-2	TRBD1	TGCGCCAGCAGTGAGTCGACAGGGTTATTCGCCTATGGCTACACCTTC	CASSESTGLFAYGYTF
-	TRBV6-5	TRBJ1-6	-	TGTGCCAGCAGTTACCAGGGAACGAGTTCACCCCTCCACTTT	CASSYQGTSSPLHF
-	TRBV2	TRBJ2-7	TRBD1	TGTGCCAGCACCTTAACAGGGGGAGGTGGGGAGCAGTACTTC	CASTLTGGGGEQYF
-	TRBV14	TRBJ2-5	-	TGTGCCAGCAGCGAGACTGCGCAAGAGACCCAGTACTTC	CASSETAQETQYF
-	TRBV3-1/TRBV3-2	TRBJ1-1	-	TGTGCCAGCAGCCAAAACTCAGGGTTGGGCACTGAAGCTTTCTTT	CASSQNSGLGTEAFF
-	TRBV11-2	TRBJ2-1	TRBD2	TGTGCCAGCAGCCCGACTAGCGGGAGGGCCAATGAGCAGTTCTTC	CASSPTSGRANEQFF
-	TRBV7-8	TRBJ2-3	TRBD1	TGTGCCAGCAGCTTAGTGGGGACAGGGGTGGCCACAGATACGCAGTATTTT	CASSLVGTGVATDTQYF
once	TRBV7-6	TRBJ2-3	-	TGTGCCAGCGCACCAGGCCGTACAGATACGCAGTATTTT	CASAPGRTDTQYF
-	TRBV27	TRBJ2-3	TRBD2	TGTGCCAGCAGTTGGACTAGCGGGAGGCCCGGGGCAGATACGCAGTATTTT	CASSWTSGRPGADTQYF
once	TRBV18	TRBJ2-2	-	TGTGCCAGCTCACCCCCTATGGCGGGCACCGGGGAGCTGTTTTTT	CASSPPMAGTGELFF
few	TRBV9	TRBJ1-3	TRBD1	TGTGCCAGCAGCGCCCAATCTGACAGGGTGGTCGGAAACACCATATATTTT	CASSAQSDRVVGNTIYF
-	TRBV30	TRBJ2-2	-	TGTGCCTGGGCACAGACCCTCACCGGGGAGCTGTTTTTT	CAWAQTLTGELFF
-	TRBV11-3	TRBJ2-1	TRBD2	TGTGCCAGCAGCTTTACGGGAGGGCCGGTTGGGAATGAGCAGTTCTTC	CASSFTGGPVGNEQFF